A single sample gave rise to the 8 T cell receptor beta chains below, sequenced in a study of tumor-infiltrating lymphocytes in primary liver carcinoma. Germline DNA was also extracted, with blood RNA taken from unsorted whole blood. A primer in the constant region served to generate TCR beta cDNA from 500 ng of total RNA. Libraries for TCR beta were built through three nested multiplex PCR rounds, which together made up a slightly modified ARM-PCR procedure. Two initial PCR rounds of about 11 cycles each paired TRBV1-TRBV30 forward primers with a C-beta reverse primer. MiXCR, applied by TCRdb to the multiplex PCR reads, yields one record per CDR3 protein. The repertoire holds 250,000 to 400,000 distinct CDR3 sequences, with about 62% as singletons. Sequenced material: peripheral blood. Receptor source: a middle-aged man with primary liver carcinoma and hepatitis B virus infection.

About this clonotype itself: With a much larger clone just one base away, this may be a read error. The chain combines TRBV6-5 with TRBJ2-2; D is uncertain. Trimming removed 3 bases from V and 6 bases from J, with 17 bases in between. The CDR3 extends over 16 amino acids. Germline values: CDR1 MNHEY, CDR2 SVGAGI. This CDR3 reads CASSYSPQINAGELFF. For the CDR3, the DNA is TGTGCCAGCAGTTATTCACCACAGATCAACGCCGGGGAGCTGTTTTTT.

Details on this clonotype: This may stem from a read error, because a much larger clone lies one nucleotide away. The CDR3 loop is CASGYPTGGRDTGELFF. Written as DNA, the CDR3 is TGTGCCAGCGGTTACCCGACCGGGGGGCGGGACACCGGGGAGCTGTTTTTT. The chain joins TRBV6-6 to TRBJ2-2, with D possibly being TRBD2 (7 bases). This CDR3 has 17 residues. From germline, CDR1 is MNHNY and CDR2 SVGAGI (reference sequence).

This chain uses TRBV5-6 with TRBJ1-1; D gene unclear. CDR3 length: 14 residues. Looked up from germline, CDR1 is SGHDT and CDR2 is YYEEEE. V was pared by 0 bases and J by 1 base, with 7 bases between. This CDR3 reads CASSLARKNTEAFF. CDR3 bases: TGTGCCAGCAGCTTGGCCAGAAAGAACACTGAAGCTTTCTTT.

As to this clonotype: This may arise from a read error, as a much more abundant clone is one base away. The chain uses TRBV5-4 and TRBJ2-1, with D unresolved. CDR3 length: 14 amino acids. Germline CDR1 and CDR2: SGHNT and YYREEE (reference sequence). CDR3 protein: CDSSPEATDNEQFF. The CDR3 DNA reads TGTGACAGCAGCCCTGAAGCGACTGACAATGAGCAGTTCTTC.

The CDR3 protein is CASSWSLGSVQETQYF. The CDR3 bases are TGCGCCAGCAGCTGGAGCCTCGGGTCCGTTCAAGAGACCCAGTACTTC. V and J are TRBV5-1 and TRBJ2-5; no clear D gene. The CDR3 loop spans 16 amino acids. V lost 3 bases, J lost 2 bases, and 17 bases lay in between. The germline gives CDR1 SGHRS, CDR2 YFSETQ.

Remarks on this clonotype: This may be a read error: a much more frequent sequence differs by one nucleotide. This rearrangement joins TRBV6-1 to TRBJ1-1, with D perhaps matching TRBD1 (5 bases). In germline, CDR1 is MNHNS, CDR2 SASEGT. This CDR3 is built from 14 residues. V dropped 5 bases and J dropped 2 bases, with 12 bases sitting between them. The CDR3 sequence: CASSHDSANTEAFF. The CDR3 coding sequence is TGTGCCAGCAGTCACGACAGCGCTAACACTGAAGCTTTCTTT.

Points on this clonotype: A read error may account for a junction end that differs from germline. V and J are TRBV29-1 and TRBJ2-3, with 9 bases that match TRBD2. CDR3 length: 18 residues. Looked up from germline, CDR1 is SQVTM and CDR2 is ANQGSEA. The CDR3 sequence: CSARFNSGSFPRSDTQCF. The CDR3 nucleotides read TGCAGCGCAAGGTTTAATAGCGGGAGTTTCCCAAGATCAGATACGCAGTGTTTT.

A remark on this clonotype: Being one base from a much bigger clone, this may be a read error. The V call is TRBV6-5, the J call TRBJ1-4; D gene ambiguous. The CDR3 spans 13 residues. Germline values: CDR1 MNHEY, CDR2 SVGAGI. This CDR3 is CASSPRPAENLFF. The CDR3 nucleotides read TGTGCCAGCAGTCCCAGACCCGCTGAAAATCTGTTTTTT.